This T cell receptor (beta chain) was found in a study of T cells in Graves' hyperthyroidism and ophthalmopathy. The TCR beta CDR3 regions underwent amplification using RNA transcripts as the source. First-round RT-PCR of the TCR CDR3 relied on the HTBI primer set. TCRdb redid the calling of the multiplex PCR reads with MiXCR, one entry per CDR3 protein. Of more than 500,000 distinct CDR3 sequences detected, more than 45% appear once; the ten largest clones hold under 20%. This clonotype was detected many times. The length of the CDR3 is 15 residues. Per germline, CDR1 MNHEY and CDR2 SVGAGI. The V end was cut by 6 bases, the J end by 1 base, with 15 bases between.

The receptor's source is an adult woman with Graves' disease, either hyperthyroidism or ophthalmopathy (not recorded which). The sample taken for sequencing was peripheral blood or thyroid tissue (not recorded which). V is TRBV6-5 and J is TRBJ2-5; the D is unclear. The CDR3 region is CASSSNKILQETQYF. CDR3 nucleotides: TGTGCCAGCAGCAGCAATAAGATACTCCAAGAGACCCAGTACTTC.